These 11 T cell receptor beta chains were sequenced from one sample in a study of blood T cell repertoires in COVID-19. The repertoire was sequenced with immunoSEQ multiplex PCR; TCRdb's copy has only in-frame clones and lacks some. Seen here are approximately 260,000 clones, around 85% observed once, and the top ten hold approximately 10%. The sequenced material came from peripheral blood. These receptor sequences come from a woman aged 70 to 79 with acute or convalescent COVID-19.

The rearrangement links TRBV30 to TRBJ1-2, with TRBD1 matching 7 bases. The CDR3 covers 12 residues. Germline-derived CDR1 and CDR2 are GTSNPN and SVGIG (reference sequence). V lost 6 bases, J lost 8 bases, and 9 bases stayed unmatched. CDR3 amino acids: CACIRQGRGYTF. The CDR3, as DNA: TGTGCCTGTATTCGACAGGGCCGAGGCTACACCTTC.

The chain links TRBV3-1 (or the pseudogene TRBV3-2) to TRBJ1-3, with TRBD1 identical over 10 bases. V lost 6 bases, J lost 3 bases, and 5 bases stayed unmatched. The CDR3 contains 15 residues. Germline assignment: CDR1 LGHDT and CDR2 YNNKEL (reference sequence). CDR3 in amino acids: CASREGQGGGNTIYF. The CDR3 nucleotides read TGTGCCAGCAGGGAAGGACAGGGGGGTGGAAACACCATATATTTT.

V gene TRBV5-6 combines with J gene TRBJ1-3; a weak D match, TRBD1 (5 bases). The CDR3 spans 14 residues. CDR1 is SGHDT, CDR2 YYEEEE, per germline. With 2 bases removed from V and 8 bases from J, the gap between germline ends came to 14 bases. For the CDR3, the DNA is TGTGCCAGCAGCTTTTACAGGCAATACTACACCATATATTTT. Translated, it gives CASSFYRQYYTIYF. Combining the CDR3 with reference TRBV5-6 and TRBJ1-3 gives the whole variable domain DAGVTQSPTHLIKTRGQQVTLRCSPKSGHDTVSWYQQALGQGPQFIFQYYEEEERQRGNFPDRFSGHQFPNYSSELNVNALLLGDSALYLCASSFYRQYYTIYFGEGSWLTVV.

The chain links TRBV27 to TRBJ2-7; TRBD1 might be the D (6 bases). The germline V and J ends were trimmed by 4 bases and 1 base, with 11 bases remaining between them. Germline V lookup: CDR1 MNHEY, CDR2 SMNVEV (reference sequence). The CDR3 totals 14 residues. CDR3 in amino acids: CASSSWDKSYEQYF. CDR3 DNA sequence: TGTGCCAGCAGTTCCTGGGACAAGTCCTACGAGCAGTACTTC.

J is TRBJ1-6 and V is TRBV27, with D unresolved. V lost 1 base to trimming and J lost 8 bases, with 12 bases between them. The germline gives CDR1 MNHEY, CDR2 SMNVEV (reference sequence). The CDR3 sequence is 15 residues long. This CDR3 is CASSLLAGIDSPLHF. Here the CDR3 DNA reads TGTGCCAGCAGTTTATTAGCCGGGATTGATTCACCCCTCCACTTT.

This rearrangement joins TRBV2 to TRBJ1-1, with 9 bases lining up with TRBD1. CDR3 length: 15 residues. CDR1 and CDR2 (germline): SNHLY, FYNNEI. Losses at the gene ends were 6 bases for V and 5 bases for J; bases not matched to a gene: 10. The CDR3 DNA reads TGTGCCAGCAGCCCTTCACAGGGGGCGGGTACTGAAGCTTTCTTT. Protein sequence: CASSPSQGAGTEAFF.

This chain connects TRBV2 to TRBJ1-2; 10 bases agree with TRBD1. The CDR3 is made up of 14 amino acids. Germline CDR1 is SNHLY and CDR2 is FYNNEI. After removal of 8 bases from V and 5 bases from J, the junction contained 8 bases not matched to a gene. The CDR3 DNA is TGTGCCAGCTCTCCTAGGACAGGGGGTTATGGCTACACCTTC. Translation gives CASSPRTGGYGYTF. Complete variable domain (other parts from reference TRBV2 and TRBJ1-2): EPEVTQTPSHQVTQMGQEVILRCVPISNHLYFYWYRQILGQKVEFLVSFYNNEISEKSEIFDDQFSVERPDGSNFTLKIRSTKLEDSAMYFCASSPRTGGYGYTFGSGTRLTVV.

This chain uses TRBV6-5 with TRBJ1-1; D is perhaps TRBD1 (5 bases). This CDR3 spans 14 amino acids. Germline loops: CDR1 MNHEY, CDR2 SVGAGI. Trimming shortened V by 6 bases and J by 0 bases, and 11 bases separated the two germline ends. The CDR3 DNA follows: TGTGCCAGCAGCCCGGGGGGACTGAACACTGAAGCTTTCTTT. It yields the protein CASSPGGLNTEAFF.

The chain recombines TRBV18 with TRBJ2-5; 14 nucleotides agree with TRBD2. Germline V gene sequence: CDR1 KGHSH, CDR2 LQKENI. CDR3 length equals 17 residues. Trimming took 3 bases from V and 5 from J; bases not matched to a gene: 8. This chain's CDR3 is CASSPWTSGGTWETQYF. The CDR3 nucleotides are TGTGCCAGCTCACCCTGGACTAGCGGGGGGACCTGGGAGACCCAGTACTTC. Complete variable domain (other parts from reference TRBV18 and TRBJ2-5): NAGVMQNPRHLVRRRGQEARLRCSPMKGHSHVYWYRQLPEEGLKFMVYLQKENIIDESGMPKERFSAEFPKEGPSILRIQQVVRGDSAAYFCASSPWTSGGTWETQYFGPGTRLLVL.

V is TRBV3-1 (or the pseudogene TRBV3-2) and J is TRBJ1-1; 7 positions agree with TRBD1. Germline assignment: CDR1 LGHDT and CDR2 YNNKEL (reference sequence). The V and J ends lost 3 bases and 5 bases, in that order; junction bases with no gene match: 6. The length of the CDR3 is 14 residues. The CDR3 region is CASSHEQGRTEAFF. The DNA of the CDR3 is TGTGCCAGCAGCCACGAACAGGGGCGAACTGAAGCTTTCTTT.

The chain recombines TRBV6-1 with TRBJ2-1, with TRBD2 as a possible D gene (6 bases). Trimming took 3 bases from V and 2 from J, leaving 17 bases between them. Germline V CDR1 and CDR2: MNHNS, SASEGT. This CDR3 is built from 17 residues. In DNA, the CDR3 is TGTGCCAGCAGTGACGGCAGGGTGCGGGGACCCTACAATGAGCAGTTCTTC. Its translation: CASSDGRVRGPYNEQFF.